Listed below are T cell receptor beta chains from one sample, sequenced in a study of T cells in Graves' hyperthyroidism and ophthalmopathy. A single record per CDR3 protein comes from TCRdb applying MiXCR to the multiplex PCR reads. The table includes approximately 560,000 distinct CDR3 sequences, around 45% detected once. The sequenced material came from peripheral blood or thyroid tissue (not recorded which). These receptor sequences come from a young woman with Graves' hyperthyroidism. Each CDR3 is given with its conserved first and last residue. The order of the fields is V gene, J gene, clone size, D gene, CDR3 protein, CDR3 DNA. The D gene is left open where the match is weak. Rows may omit the clone size; those that give it use once, few, many or a size class.

v_call: TRBV2; j_call: TRBJ1-2; clone_size: -; d_call: -; cdr3_aa: CASSEQGNGYTF; cdr3_nt: TGTGCCAGCAGTGAACAGGGGAACGGCTACACCTTC
v_call: TRBV25-1; j_call: TRBJ1-4; clone_size: -; d_call: -; cdr3_aa: CATGQSTNEKLFF; cdr3_nt: TGTGCCACCGGACAGTCAACTAATGAAAAACTGTTTTTT
v_call: TRBV11-2; j_call: TRBJ1-2; clone_size: -; d_call: -; cdr3_aa: CASSPDSASYGYTF; cdr3_nt: TGTGCCAGCAGCCCGGACTCGGCGAGCTATGGCTACACCTTC
v_call: TRBV7-3; j_call: TRBJ2-2; clone_size: few; d_call: -; cdr3_aa: CASSFSEAGELFF; cdr3_nt: TGTGCCAGCAGCTTTTCGGAGGCCGGGGAGCTGTTTTTT
v_call: TRBV7-2; j_call: TRBJ2-1; clone_size: -; d_call: -; cdr3_aa: CASSQGGGFRQFF; cdr3_nt: TGTGCCAGCAGCCAGGGTGGCGGGTTCCGGCAGTTCTTC
v_call: TRBV7-9; j_call: TRBJ1-3; clone_size: -; d_call: TRBD1; cdr3_aa: CASSSTGTGGAVGNTIYF; cdr3_nt: TGTGCCAGCAGCTCCACTGGGACAGGGGGCGCGGTAGGAAACACCATATATTTT
v_call: TRBV2; j_call: TRBJ1-2; clone_size: -; d_call: -; cdr3_aa: CASSEEAGYYGYTF; cdr3_nt: TGTGCCAGCAGTGAAGAGGCAGGGTACTATGGCTACACCTTC
v_call: TRBV20-1; j_call: TRBJ1-2; clone_size: many; d_call: -; cdr3_aa: CSARAPRTSNYGYTF; cdr3_nt: TGCAGTGCTAGAGCTCCACGTACTTCTAACTATGGCTACACCTTC
v_call: TRBV7-9; j_call: TRBJ1-6; clone_size: -; d_call: -; cdr3_aa: CASSPRAERSPLHF; cdr3_nt: TGTGCCAGCAGCCCCCGGGCCGAGCGTTCACCCCTCCACTTT
v_call: TRBV2; j_call: TRBJ2-7; clone_size: once; d_call: -; cdr3_aa: CASSAERHDLEQYF; cdr3_nt: TGTGCCAGCTCAGCGGAAAGGCACGACCTTGAGCAGTACTTC
v_call: TRBV20-1; j_call: TRBJ2-7; clone_size: -; d_call: -; cdr3_aa: CSARARADEQYF; cdr3_nt: TGCAGTGCTAGAGCCCGGGCGGACGAGCAGTACTTC
v_call: TRBV6-6; j_call: TRBJ2-5; clone_size: few; d_call: -; cdr3_aa: CASSSFLLEETQYF; cdr3_nt: TGTGCCAGCAGTTCCTTCTTGTTGGAGGAGACCCAGTACTTC
v_call: TRBV7-3; j_call: TRBJ2-2; clone_size: -; d_call: TRBD2; cdr3_aa: CASSRGLAGTGELFF; cdr3_nt: TGTGCCAGCAGCCGAGGACTAGCGGGAACCGGGGAGCTGTTTTTT
v_call: TRBV7-9; j_call: TRBJ2-7; clone_size: -; d_call: -; cdr3_aa: CASSLFTSGIYEQYF; cdr3_nt: TGTGCCAGCAGCCTTTTTACGTCCGGAATCTACGAGCAGTACTTC
v_call: TRBV7-3; j_call: TRBJ2-5; clone_size: -; d_call: TRBD2; cdr3_aa: CASSLGLAGYLQETQYF; cdr3_nt: TGTGCCAGCAGCTTAGGGCTAGCGGGTTATTTGCAAGAGACCCAGTACTTC
v_call: TRBV10-3; j_call: TRBJ1-6; clone_size: few; d_call: -; cdr3_aa: CASSLLGGTSPLHF; cdr3_nt: TGTGCCAGCAGTTTACTGGGGGGTACTTCACCCCTCCACTTT
v_call: TRBV7-2; j_call: TRBJ2-7; clone_size: -; d_call: -; cdr3_aa: CASSLAPDITYEQYF; cdr3_nt: TGTGCCAGCAGCTTAGCGCCAGACATTACCTACGAGCAGTACTTC
v_call: TRBV20-1; j_call: TRBJ1-5; clone_size: -; d_call: -; cdr3_aa: CSASPRDYNQPQHF; cdr3_nt: TGCAGTGCTAGTCCCCGGGACTACAATCAGCCCCAGCATTTT
v_call: TRBV7-4; j_call: TRBJ1-2; clone_size: once; d_call: TRBD1; cdr3_aa: CASRTPGTANYGYTF; cdr3_nt: TGTGCCAGCAGAACCCCCGGGACAGCTAACTATGGCTACACCTTC
v_call: TRBV9; j_call: TRBJ2-5; clone_size: few; d_call: -; cdr3_aa: CASSVEGLLQETQYF; cdr3_nt: TGTGCCAGCAGCGTAGAAGGACTCCTACAAGAGACCCAGTACTTC
v_call: TRBV7-3; j_call: TRBJ2-5; clone_size: -; d_call: TRBD2; cdr3_aa: CASSRTSGRASETQYF; cdr3_nt: TGTGCCAGCAGCCGTACTAGCGGGAGGGCGTCAGAGACCCAGTACTTC
v_call: TRBV7-4; j_call: TRBJ1-4; clone_size: -; d_call: -; cdr3_aa: CASSQVDTGGEKLFF; cdr3_nt: TGTGCCAGCAGCCAAGTGGACACCGGAGGAGAAAAACTGTTTTTT
v_call: TRBV7-9; j_call: TRBJ2-5; clone_size: few; d_call: TRBD1; cdr3_aa: CASSSQGAQLETQYF; cdr3_nt: TGTGCCAGCAGCTCACAGGGGGCGCAGCTAGAGACCCAGTACTTC
v_call: TRBV24-1; j_call: TRBJ1-5; clone_size: -; d_call: -; cdr3_aa: CATRDNQPQHF; cdr3_nt: TGTGCCACCAGGGATAATCAGCCCCAGCATTTT
v_call: TRBV20-1; j_call: TRBJ1-4; clone_size: -; d_call: -; cdr3_aa: CSARVQGPTNEKLFF; cdr3_nt: TGCAGTGCTAGAGTGCAGGGACCGACTAATGAAAAACTGTTTTTT